This T cell receptor beta chain was recorded in a study of T cells in Graves' hyperthyroidism and ophthalmopathy. Points from the study as a whole: Blood held most thyroid clonotypes expanded above 0.001 frequency. Ophthalmopathy was told apart from stable hyperthyroidism by a 13 V-J model.

Amplification of TCR beta CDR3 regions was performed using RNA transcripts as template. RT-PCR in the first round (using the HTBI primer set) targeted the TCR CDR3. TCRdb re-analysed the multiplex PCR reads in MiXCR, keeping a single row per CDR3 protein. The repertoire holds about 570,000 distinct CDR3 sequences, with 46% as singletons. CDR1 and CDR2 (germline): DFQATT, SNEGSKA (reference sequence). With 0 bases clipped from V and 0 bases from J, the junction kept 4 bases outside the gene matches. The CDR3 loop spans 17 amino acids. Uncontrolled infection, other autoimmune disease, pregnancy or lactation excluded patients. In the case of this clonotype: Its antigen is still unknown.

The source material was peripheral blood or thyroid tissue (not recorded which). The rearrangement links TRBV20-1 to TRBJ2-2; 10 bases map to TRBD2. The receptor's source is an adult woman with Graves' disease, either hyperthyroidism or ophthalmopathy (not recorded which). The CDR3 is CSAREVSGRPNTGELFF. The CDR3 DNA follows: TGCAGTGCTAGAGAAGTTAGCGGGAGGCCGAACACCGGGGAGCTGTTTTTT.